A selection of T cell receptor beta chains follows, all from one sample in a study of T-cell reconstitution after alpha-beta-depleted transplantation in children. TCRdb called the PCR reads again in MiXCR, with one record for every CDR3 protein. The sample holds fewer than 450,000 distinct CDR3 sequences, around 15% seen once. Sequencing used PBMCs, mostly from graft donor cells, obtained 360 days after TCRalphabeta/CD19-depleted stem cell transplant. These receptors were obtained from a male patient aged 2 to 9 who had a stem cell transplant for acute lymphoblastic leukemia, so the T cells may come from the graft donor. CDR3s include the opening cysteine and the closing phenylalanine or tryptophan. The D gene is left open where the match is weak. A row's size may be missing; if present it is once, few, many or a size class.

d_call	v_call	j_call	clone_size	cdr3_aa
-	TRBV6-5	TRBJ1-2	-	CASSRGVVEYGYTF
-	TRBV9	TRBJ2-7	few	CASSQPTAYEQYF
-	TRBV24-1	TRBJ2-2	-	CATSGLPGTQSTGELFF
TRBD1	TRBV10-3	TRBJ2-7	many	CAISSDRGLNEQYF
-	TRBV6-2/TRBV6-3	TRBJ1-1	few	CASSPFVTEAFF
TRBD1	TRBV5-6	TRBJ2-4	-	CASSFLDRPAGIQYF
-	TRBV10-3	TRBJ2-3	few	CAISDRADTQYF
-	TRBV28	TRBJ1-1	few	CASSLFRQLMNTEAFF
-	TRBV5-5	TRBJ2-3	-	CASSSMYSRTDTQYF
-	TRBV4-1	TRBJ2-1	few	CASGVRDSYNEQFF
-	TRBV7-6	TRBJ2-2	-	CASSLNPGLGGELFF
-	TRBV20-1	TRBJ2-7	-	CSAPPLASEQYF
-	TRBV7-8	TRBJ1-6	many	CASSFVESNSPLHF
-	TRBV29-1	TRBJ2-7	-	CSVESGDGYEQYF
-	TRBV6-5	TRBJ1-3	many	CASSYDPSSGNTIYF
-	TRBV27	TRBJ2-7	few	CASSLRAQGYEQYF
TRBD2	TRBV12-3/TRBV12-4	TRBJ2-7	-	CASSFGGSRDEQYF
TRBD2	TRBV7-7	TRBJ2-5	-	CASSVGLAGTRPETQYF
-	TRBV29-1	TRBJ2-5	many	CSVVEGTTQYF
-	TRBV7-9	TRBJ2-7	many	CASSRTRDYEQYF
-	TRBV20-1	TRBJ2-3	-	CSARLTGSTDTQYF
TRBD1	TRBV28	TRBJ2-7	-	CASRRQGGGSYKQYF
-	TRBV28	TRBJ2-7	few	CASRLTGYQSSYEQYF
-	TRBV20-1	TRBJ2-3	-	CSARRAPVSTDTQYF
-	TRBV25-1	TRBJ2-5	few	CASSEVGREETQYF
TRBD1	TRBV4-2	TRBJ1-5	-	CASSQAGGRDQPQHF
-	TRBV19	TRBJ2-1	many	CATSLGEQFF
-	TRBV5-1	TRBJ2-2	few	CASSPASSLTGELFF
-	TRBV2	TRBJ2-1	-	CASSLYQRQVWEQFF
TRBD1	TRBV19	TRBJ1-5	-	CASRVPGTGNQPQHF
TRBD1	TRBV11-2	TRBJ2-3	-	CASSSPPGQGAPLFTDTQYF
TRBD2	TRBV3-1	TRBJ2-3	many	CASSHLAGGRDTQYF
-	TRBV6-5	TRBJ2-1	-	CASSYSYSVSYNEQFF
-	TRBV4-1	TRBJ2-2	-	CASSQLRTGELFF
-	TRBV4-1	TRBJ1-2	-	CASSQDVAVYGYTF
-	TRBV25-1	TRBJ2-7	few	CASSGQGSSYEQYF
TRBD1	TRBV29-1	TRBJ2-5	-	CSVDGDRGRGQETQYF
-	TRBV16	TRBJ2-1	few	CASSQSQGWGEQFF
-	TRBV30	TRBJ2-3	-	CAWSGTRETGTQYF
-	TRBV12-3/TRBV12-4	TRBJ1-1	few	CASRTSMNTEAFF
TRBD2	TRBV6-5	TRBJ2-7	-	CASSSTSGWSFYEQYF
TRBD1	TRBV29-1	TRBJ2-5	-	CSVSTGRWVETQYF